The clone carrying this T cell receptor (beta chain) has ten or more counts. CDR1 MNHEY and CDR2 SVGAGI come from the germline V gene. The germline V and J ends were trimmed by 6 bases and 1 base, with 12 bases remaining between them. This CDR3 comprises 14 residues. Data came from immunoSEQ multiplex PCR; TCRdb stores just in-frame clones and leaves some out. The data show about 400,000 clones, approximately 91% seen once. The data belong to a study of blood T cell repertoires in COVID-19. Study-wide background: The cDNA or gDNA used as material had been derived from T cells, B-cell-depleted T cells, or PBMCs.

In terms of age and location, participants ranged from roughly 18 to 90 years and lived in approximately 26 US areas. Sequenced: PBMCs or T cells enriched from blood (not recorded which). This sequence originates from a woman between 40 and 50 years old with acute COVID-19. The J gene is TRBJ1-1, the V gene TRBV6-5; no definite D call. CDR3 coding DNA: TGTGCCAGCAGAGTAAATCCCGGGAACACTGAAGCTTTCTTT. It translates to CASRVNPGNTEAFF.